Below, 13 T cell receptor beta chains from the same sample are listed, as sequenced in a study of lung T cells in sarcoidosis with Löfgren's syndrome (dated by TCRdb to 2015 to 2018). TCRdb lists the instrument as Illumina MiSeq. The public reads were run again by TCRdb, first through fastp at Q25 and then through MiXCR, and only productive beta chains were kept. Rows merge per CDR3 protein into single entries with the most common DNA and genes. The sample includes around 1,100 distinct CDR3 sequences, with approximately 32% observed a single time. The leading ten clones occupy roughly 7% of the sample. Sequenced input: CD4+ T cells from PBMCs. All receptors derive from a human donor with sarcoidosis (Löfgren's syndrome or another form), or a control subject (not recorded which).

The chain recombines TRBV20-1 with TRBJ2-4; no reliable D call. The CDR3 is made up of 14 amino acids. Germline V CDR1 and CDR2: DFQATT, SNEGSKA (reference sequence). The chain's CDR3 is CNALLLLAKNIQYF. The CDR3 coding sequence is TGCAATGCCCTACTTCTGCTAGCCAAAAACATTCAGTACTTC.

This clonotype is large (0.1 to 1%) by share. This chain links TRBV6-1 with TRBJ2-1, with TRBD2 matching 8 bases. V lost 7 bases, J lost 8 bases, and 10 bases stayed unmatched. This CDR3 is 14 amino acids long. Germline CDR1 is MNHNS and CDR2 is SASEGT. CDR3 sequence reads: CASIPAGAGDEQFF. The CDR3 nucleotides are TGTGCCAGCATCCCAGCGGGGGCGGGGGATGAGCAGTTCTTC.

Regarding this clonotype: This may be a read error: a much more frequent sequence differs by one nucleotide. This sequence joins TRBV5-6 and TRBJ2-1; 9 bases align to TRBD2. The CDR3 sequence is 15 residues long. Germline CDR1 SGHDT, CDR2 YYEEEE. CDR3 sequence (DNA): TGTGCCAGCAGCCTCCTAGCGGGGTTCATCAATGAGCAGTCCTTC. Translating it yields CASSLLAGFINEQSF.

By share, this clonotype ranks as medium-sized. The chain is built from TRBV2 and TRBJ2-7; D gene uncertain. Trimming left V 5 bases short and J 4 bases short, with 6 bases between. The CDR3 has 11 residues. Germline CDR1 reads SNHLY; CDR2 reads FYNNEI. The CDR3 DNA is TGTGCCAGCAGTTCATTTTACGAGCAGTACTTC. This translates into CASSSFYEQYF.

As for this clonotype: One end of the junction is discordant with germline, which a read error may explain. The chain employs TRBV6-2 or TRBV6-3 and TRBJ1-3, with D hard to call. There are 11 residues in the CDR3. Germline CDR1 is MNHEY and CDR2 is SVGEGT. The DNA of the CDR3 is TGTGTCAGCAGTTACGAACGAGGTCCGCACTTT. This encodes CVSSYERGPHF.

At least ten counts were recorded for this clonotype. The chain joins TRBV29-1 to TRBJ2-2, with D tentatively TRBD2 (5 bases). V was shortened by 6 bases and J by 3 bases, with 17 bases between the two germline ends. The CDR3 length is 15 residues. Germline V gene data show CDR1 as SQVTM and CDR2 as ANQGSEA. CDR3 nucleotides: TGCAGCGTCGGAAACGGGAATATGTACACCGGGGAGCTGTTTTTT. It codes for CSVGNGNMYTGELFF.

In its sample, this clonotype ranks as large. This rearrangement joins TRBV6-1 to TRBJ1-3; D is possibly TRBD1 (5 bases). The V and J ends lost 7 bases and 4 bases respectively, with 17 bases between them. The CDR3 is 15 amino acids. CDR1 and CDR2 from the germline V gene are MNHNS and SASEGT. In DNA, the CDR3 is TGTGCCAGCACCCCGGGAGGGGCTGACGGAAACACCATATATTTT. Translated, it gives CASTPGGADGNTIYF.

By share of the sample, this clonotype is large (0.1 to 1%). V is TRBV15 and J is TRBJ2-5; D remains ambiguous. This CDR3 spans 15 amino acids. Germline lookup yields CDR1 LNHNV and CDR2 YYDKDF (reference sequence). Deletions cut 0 bases from V and 2 bases from J, with 10 bases between. The CDR3 DNA reads TGTGCCACCAGCAGAGACATATCATCACAAGAGACCCAGTACTTC. This sequence encodes CATSRDISSQETQYF.

In this sample, this clonotype is medium-sized. The chain combines TRBV20-1 with TRBJ2-3; D assignment may be TRBD1 or TRBD2 (5 bases each). V was clipped by 0 bases and J by 6 bases, with 13 bases between them. Germline V gene data show CDR1 as DFQATT and CDR2 as SNEGSKA (reference sequence). The CDR3 sequence is 14 residues long. The CDR3 protein is CSARDGTGGDTQYF. The CDR3 nucleotides are TGCAGTGCTAGAGATGGGACCGGCGGGGATACGCAGTATTTT.

The rearrangement links TRBV4-3 to TRBJ2-3; 10 bases line up with TRBD2. The CDR3 length is 19 residues. V shed 2 bases, J shed 3 bases, and the junction held 14 bases outside the gene matches. Germline V gene data show CDR1 as LGHNA and CDR2 as YSLEER. The CDR3 here is CASSQTSWGGTSETDTQYF. The DNA of the CDR3 is TGCGCCAGCAGCCAAACCTCCTGGGGGGGGACTAGCGAGACAGATACGCAGTATTTT.

By sample fraction, this clonotype is medium-sized (0.01 to 0.1%). The chain has TRBV28 and TRBJ2-7; TRBD1 might be the D (7 bases). The CDR3 extends over 12 amino acids. Germline CDR1 is MDHEN and CDR2 is SYDVKM. As DNA, the CDR3 is TGTGTCTGCAGGGGGGATTCATACGAGCAGTACTTC. Encoded protein: CVCRGDSYEQYF.

Judged by abundance, this clonotype is large. V is TRBV28 and J is TRBJ1-1; D is undetermined. Germline lookup yields CDR1 MDHEN and CDR2 SYDVKM. Trimming left V 10 bases short and J 0 bases short, with 6 bases between. The CDR3 has 11 residues. The CDR3: CATKLNTEAFF. Written as DNA, the CDR3 is TGTGCCACTAAACTGAACACTGAAGCTTTCTTT. Variable domain in full (rest from reference TRBV28 and TRBJ1-1): DVKVTQSSRYLVKRTGEKVFLECVQDMDHENMFWYRQDPGLGLRLIYFSYDVKMKEKGDIPEGYSVSREKKERFSLILESASTNQTSMYLCATKLNTEAFFGQGTRLTVV.

This clonotype is large in the sample. The chain employs TRBV6-2 or TRBV6-3 and TRBJ2-7; TRBD1 matches 9 bases. With V trimmed by 6 bases and J by 4 bases, 13 bases remained unmatched. Germline V gene sequence: CDR1 MNHEY, CDR2 SVGEGT. CDR3 length: 16 amino acids. CDR3 DNA: TGTGCCAGCAGGAAAATGGGACAGGGAAGATGGTACGAGCAGTACGTC. Amino acid sequence: CASRKMGQGRWYEQYV.